The 5 T cell receptor beta chains given below trace back to one sample, sequenced in a study of blood T cells in healthy people across ages. A J-beta primer mix and a sample-barcoded 5' primer were used in a second PCR of roughly 6 to 11 cycles. MiXCR, run by TCRdb on the 5' RACE reads, gives a single entry per CDR3 protein. This table has roughly 2 million distinct CDR3 sequences, 40% to 55% appearing once. The sample taken for sequencing was blood. These receptors were obtained from a woman in her thirties or forties in good health.

The chain has TRBV20-1 and TRBJ2-3, with TRBD2 identical over 9 bases. This CDR3 spans 15 amino acids. The ends lost 1 base at V and 1 base at J; junction bases unmatched: 3. Germline V gene data show CDR1 as DFQATT and CDR2 as SNEGSKA (reference sequence). The CDR3 loop is CSARGVAGGTDTQYF. In nucleotides, the CDR3 is TGCAGTGCTAGAGGGGTAGCGGGGGGCACAGATACGCAGTATTTT.

This chain connects TRBV28 to TRBJ1-2; a weak D match, TRBD1 (5 bases). Trimming left V 10 bases short and J 2 bases short, with 14 bases between. The CDR3 has 13 amino acids. In germline, CDR1 is MDHEN, CDR2 SYDVKM. In DNA form, the CDR3 reads TGTGCCACCTCTAAGGGACGGAACTATGGCTACACCTTC. Its protein is CATSKGRNYGYTF.

The chain uses TRBV7-9 and TRBJ2-7; TRBD2 might be the D (6 bases). Germline V CDR1 and CDR2: SEHNR, FQNEAQ (reference sequence). CDR3 length equals 14 residues. V was trimmed by 2 bases and J by 6 bases, leaving 14 bases between them. CDR3 region: CASSLPGMGGEQYF. In nucleotides, the CDR3 is TGTGCCAGCAGCTTACCAGGGATGGGGGGCGAGCAGTACTTC.

The rearrangement joins TRBV28 to TRBJ2-5, with D possibly being TRBD1 (6 bases). Germline V gene data show CDR1 as MDHEN and CDR2 as SYDVKM. The CDR3 is made up of 16 amino acids. V was pared by 4 bases and J by 2 bases, with 17 bases between. The CDR3 sequence: CASSYTQGPVQETQYF. In DNA form, the CDR3 reads TGTGCCAGCAGTTATACGCAGGGGCCCGTACAAGAGACCCAGTACTTC.

The chain couples TRBV3-1 to TRBJ1-2; D is unclear. Germline CDR1 LGHDT, CDR2 YNNKEL (reference sequence). V was pared by 2 bases and J by 7 bases, with 14 bases between. The CDR3 totals 14 residues. The CDR3 protein is CASSQLLRTSGYTF. The CDR3 DNA is TGTGCCAGCAGCCAACTGCTCAGGACCAGTGGCTACACCTTC. The whole variable domain, remainder taken from reference TRBV3-1 and TRBJ1-2, is DTAVSQTPKYLVTQMGNDKSIKCEQNLGHDTMYWYKQDSKKFLKIMFSYNNKELIINETVPNRFSPKSPDKAHLNLHINSLELGDSAVYFCASSQLLRTSGYTFGSGTRLTVV.